The source of this T cell receptor beta chain is a study of control samples from healthy donors and cancer patients. Produced via immunoSEQ multiplex PCR; TCRdb's table is partial and in-frame only. The table shows more than 70,000 clones, with approximately 89% occurring only once. The V gene's germline CDR1 is LGHNA and CDR2 YNFKEQ. The V end was cut by 5 bases, the J end by 1 base, with 8 bases between. CDR3 length equals 13 residues. The chain links TRBV4-2 to TRBJ1-1, with D hard to call. The origin of this receptor is a man between 60 and 75 years old with lung cancer. The sequenced material came from PBMCs. The CDR3 coding sequence is TGTGCCAGCAGCGTGCAGGAGAACACTGAAGCTTTCTTT. Protein product: CASSVQENTEAFF.